Presented here are 9 T cell receptor beta chains from one specimen sequenced in a study of Graves' ophthalmopathy and Graves' hyperthyroidism. CDR3 regions of TCR beta were amplified from RNA transcripts. RT-PCR was first run with HTBI primers, then multiplex PCR in a second round. TCRdb analysed the multiplex PCR reads with MiXCR anew, one entry per CDR3 protein. The sample carries 350,000 or so distinct CDR3 sequences, roughly 15% recorded once. The sample comprised peripheral blood. The receptors come from an adult man with Graves' ophthalmopathy.

A word on this clonotype: Given a much more abundant clone one base away, this may be a read error. The chain employs TRBV11-2 and TRBJ2-7; the match to TRBD1 covers 9 bases. The CDR3 is made up of 14 amino acids. Trimming took 4 bases from V and 9 from J; bases not matched to a gene: 10. Per the germline V gene, CDR1 is SGHAT and CDR2 is FQNNGV. CDR3 coding DNA: TGTGCCAGCAGCTCGCGGACAGGGGATGACGGGCAGTACTTC. As protein: CASSSRTGDDGQYF.

With regard to this clonotype: One end of the junction fails to match germline, which may point to a read error. J is TRBJ2-5 and V is TRBV4-1; D is unclear. The CDR3 covers 16 residues. Germline CDR1 is MGHRA and CDR2 is YSYEKL. The CDR3: CASSHPNGQPQETPYF. In DNA, the CDR3 is TGCGCCAGCAGCCACCCCAATGGCCAGCCACAAGAGACCCCGTACTTC.

The chain couples TRBV6-2 or TRBV6-3 to TRBJ1-1, with 8 positions matching TRBD1. Germline values: CDR1 MNHEY, CDR2 SVGEGT. The CDR3 sequence is 17 residues long. With V trimmed by 4 bases and J by 3 bases, 13 bases remained unmatched. Here the CDR3 reads CASSSPRDRRRYTEAFF. Written as DNA, the CDR3 is TGTGCCAGCAGTTCTCCCCGGGACAGGCGGCGGTACACTGAAGCTTTCTTT.

This clonotype was counted many times. The genes are TRBV30 and TRBJ2-7; no definite D call. The CDR3 contains 14 residues. Deletions cut 3 bases from V and 6 bases from J, with 18 bases between. Germline CDR1 GTSNPN, CDR2 SVGIG (reference sequence). The CDR3 sequence: CAWSRRPNSIEQYF. In DNA, the CDR3 is TGTGCCTGGAGCCGACGTCCTAACTCTATCGAGCAGTACTTC.

This clonotype turned up a few times. The chain is built from TRBV20-1 and TRBJ1-1, with 10 positions matching TRBD1. There are 14 residues in the CDR3. Germline loops: CDR1 DFQATT, CDR2 SNEGSKA (reference sequence). V trimming: 5 bases; J trimming: 10 bases; junction bases outside the gene matches: 13. The DNA for the CDR3 is TGCAGTGCTCGGAAGACAGGGGGCGTATTTGGAGCTTTCTTT. Protein sequence: CSARKTGGVFGAFF.

This clonotype was detected ten times or more. The junction departs from the called germline gene at one end, perhaps through a read error. V and J are TRBV5-1 and TRBJ2-2; no definite D call. The CDR3 is 15 amino acids. CDR1 and CDR2 (germline): SGHRS, YFSETQ. DNA for the CDR3: TGTGCCAGCAGCCCGGGTGGGGCGAACACCGGGGAGCTGTTTTTT. It yields the protein CASSPGGANTGELFF.

This clonotype was detected ten times or more. J is TRBJ2-4 and V is TRBV28; D perhaps matches TRBD1 (5 bases). The V gene lost 6 bases and the J gene lost 8 bases, with 11 bases spanning the gap. This CDR3 spans 12 amino acids. Germline CDR1 reads MDHEN; CDR2 reads SYDVKM. The CDR3 bases are TGTGCCAGCAGGGGGCTGCTGGACATTCAGTACTTC. Amino acid sequence: CASRGLLDIQYF. Full variable domain (remainder filled in from reference TRBV28 and TRBJ2-4): DVKVTQSSRYLVKRTGEKVFLECVQDMDHENMFWYRQDPGLGLRLIYFSYDVKMKEKGDIPEGYSVSREKKERFSLILESASTNQTSMYLCASRGLLDIQYFGAGTRLSVL.

This clonotype was seen many times. The V and J genes are TRBV5-1 and TRBJ1-6; 7 nucleotides line up with TRBD1. Looked up from germline, CDR1 is SGHRS and CDR2 is YFSETQ. V shed 4 bases and J 5 bases; nucleotides not matched to a gene: 9. CDR3 length equals 16 residues. The CDR3 nucleotides read TGCGCCAGCAGCGTGGAACGTGGACAGGATAATTCACCCCTCCACTTT. As protein: CASSVERGQDNSPLHF. Using reference TRBV5-1 and TRBJ1-6 for the parts outside the CDR3, the full variable domain is KAGVTQTPRYLIKTRGQQVTLSCSPISGHRSVSWYQQTPGQGLQFLFEYFSETQRNKGNFPGRFSGRQFSNSRSEMNVSTLELGDSALYLCASSVERGQDNSPLHFGNGTRLTVT.

This clonotype was observed many times. V is TRBV6-4 and J is TRBJ1-5, with a weak D call TRBD1 (5 bases). Germline V CDR1 and CDR2: MRHNA, SNTAGT. Deletions cut 6 bases from V and 1 base from J, with 19 bases between. The CDR3 spans 17 residues. The CDR3: CASSLSSMTVSNQPQHF. The CDR3 nucleotides read TGTGCCAGCAGCCTAAGTTCCATGACAGTAAGCAATCAGCCCCAGCATTTT.